These 23 T cell receptor beta chains share one sample of origin, sequenced in a study of T cell repertoires in cytomegalovirus infection. TCRdb re-called the reads through MiXCR, storing one row per CDR3 protein. The sample lists roughly 200,000 distinct CDR3 sequences; about a tenth were seen once. Sequencing used PBMCs. These receptors originate from a human donor in good health (CMV status not recorded). Some clones in this sample may be carry-over from other donors' samples.

This clonotype was counted at least ten times. The chain recombines TRBV7-6 with TRBJ2-7; D is unclear. This CDR3 region has 15 residues. V lost 4 bases to trimming and J lost 4 bases, with 17 bases between them. Germline CDR1 SGHVS, CDR2 FNYEAQ. CDR3 nucleotide sequence: TGTGCCAGCAGCTACTACCCCACAGATGCTTACGAGCAGTACTTC. Translated: CASSYYPTDAYEQYF.

This clonotype was recorded many times. The chain uses TRBV5-5 and TRBJ1-1; D is unresolved. The V end was cut by 3 bases, the J end by 1 base, with 10 bases between. The CDR3 loop spans 14 amino acids. Germline V gives CDR1 SGHKS, CDR2 YYEKEE (reference sequence). CDR3 loop: CASSSVMKNTEAFF. The CDR3 region has the DNA TGTGCCAGCAGCTCTGTCATGAAGAACACTGAAGCTTTCTTT.

This clonotype was seen ten or more times. CDR3 nucleotides: TGTGCCATCAGTGAAAGGGGGGCTGCGGAGACCCAGTACTTC. Translation: CAISERGAAETQYF. The chain links TRBV10-3 to TRBJ2-5; D assignment may be TRBD1 or TRBD2 (6 bases each). V was trimmed by 3 bases and J by 5 bases, leaving 13 bases between them. CDR3 length: 14 amino acids. CDR1 and CDR2 (germline): ENHRY, SYGVKD.

V gene TRBV20-1 combines with J gene TRBJ1-1, with D maybe TRBD1 (5 bases). The CDR3 length is 12 residues. CDR1 is DFQATT and CDR2 is SNEGSKA in the germline V gene (reference sequence). Trimming removed 3 bases at V and 6 bases at J, with 11 bases between. The chain's CDR3 is CSASPGLAEAFF. The DNA of the CDR3 is TGCAGTGCTAGCCCAGGGCTCGCTGAAGCTTTCTTT.

The chain uses TRBV10-2 and TRBJ1-2; D might be TRBD1 (5 bases). This CDR3 contains 13 residues. CDR1 and CDR2 from the germline V gene are WSHSY and SAAADI. V lost 2 bases and J lost 8, with 12 bases in between. This CDR3 is CASSELGGTGYTF. The CDR3 DNA reads as TGCGCCAGCAGTGAGCTGGGGGGTACAGGCTACACCTTC.

The rearrangement joins TRBV5-5 to TRBJ2-7, with no clear D. This CDR3 comprises 12 residues. Germline V CDR1 and CDR2: SGHKS, YYEKEE (reference sequence). Trimming shortened V by 4 bases and J by 7 bases, and 12 bases separated the two germline ends. The CDR3 here is CASSTPPSEQYF. The CDR3 coding sequence is TGTGCCAGCAGCACTCCCCCTAGTGAGCAGTACTTC.

This clonotype occurred a few times. The chain couples TRBV10-3 to TRBJ1-5, with TRBD1 matching 10 bases. CDR3 length: 12 amino acids. The germline CDR1 and CDR2 sequences are ENHRY and SYGVKD. The trim removed 9 bases at V and 5 bases at J, leaving 1 base unmatched. The CDR3 reads CAIGTGDQPQHF. CDR3 sequence (DNA): TGTGCCATTGGGACAGGGGATCAGCCCCAGCATTTT.

This clonotype was observed many times. The V and J genes are TRBV28 and TRBJ2-5; the match to TRBD2 covers 11 bases. The germline V gene has CDR1 MDHEN and CDR2 SYDVKM. This CDR3 has 15 amino acids. V gave up 2 bases and J gave up 5 bases; unmatched junction bases: 4. The CDR3 nucleotides are TGTGCCAGCAGTTTAAGGGCTAGCGGGAGGGAGACCCAGTACTTC. It codes for CASSLRASGRETQYF.

The genes are TRBV28 and TRBJ1-5; a weak D match, TRBD1 (5 bases). Trimming took 3 bases from V and 5 from J, leaving 14 bases between them. The CDR3 length is 15 residues. Germline CDR1 reads MDHEN; CDR2 reads SYDVKM. CDR3 residues: CASSLMSRAYQPQHF. The CDR3 nucleotides are TGTGCCAGCAGTTTGATGTCCAGGGCCTATCAGCCCCAGCATTTT.

The chain uses TRBV2 and TRBJ1-5, with TRBD1 identical over 8 bases. The germline V gene encodes CDR1 SNHLY and CDR2 FYNNEI. After removal of 6 bases from V and 8 bases from J, the junction contained 9 bases not matched to a gene. The CDR3 runs to 14 residues. DNA for the CDR3: TGTGCCAGCAGCCGGGACAGGATATCGGAGCCCCAGCATTTT. Protein product: CASSRDRISEPQHF.

The chain couples TRBV5-4 to TRBJ1-1; 7 nucleotides agree with TRBD1. V was pared by 5 bases and J by 0 bases, with 10 bases of the junction left unmatched. The CDR3 consists of 16 residues. Germline loops: CDR1 SGHNT, CDR2 YYREEE (reference sequence). CDR3 protein: CASSSPGGQMNTEAFF. The CDR3, as DNA: TGTGCCAGCAGTTCGCCTGGGGGACAGATGAACACTGAAGCTTTCTTT.

V gene TRBV6-6 combines with J gene TRBJ2-7; tentative D call: TRBD2 (5 bases). CDR1 is MNHNY, CDR2 SVGAGI, per germline (reference sequence). This CDR3 region has 11 residues. The V end lost 7 bases, the J end lost 6 bases, and 10 bases lay between the germline ends. CDR3 sequence reads: CASKLRAEQYF. For the CDR3, the DNA is TGTGCCAGCAAGTTGCGGGCCGAGCAGTACTTC.

In its sample, this clonotype was seen many times. V is TRBV12-3 or TRBV12-4 and J is TRBJ1-1; a weak D match, TRBD1 (5 bases). Trimming stripped 1 base from V and 3 bases from J, with 6 bases between. This CDR3 region has 13 residues. CDR3 bases: TGTGCCAGCAGTTTAGACAGGTACACTGAAGCTTTCTTT. It encodes CASSLDRYTEAFF.

This chain links TRBV11-3 with TRBJ2-1; TRBD1 or TRBD2 may be the D gene (6 bases each). Between the trimmed V and J ends, which lost 2 bases and 7 bases, there was a span of 12 bases. The germline V gene encodes CDR1 SGHNT and CDR2 YENEEA. The CDR3 has 14 residues. The CDR3 spells CASSLSWGANEQFF. The CDR3, as DNA: TGTGCCAGCAGCTTAAGTTGGGGGGCGAATGAGCAGTTCTTC. Supplemented by reference TRBV11-3 and TRBJ2-1, the full variable domain reads EAGVVQSPRYKIIEKKQPVAFWCNPISGHNTLYWYLQNLGQGPELLIRYENEEAVDDSQLPKDRFSAERLKGVDSTLKIQPAELGDSAVYLCASSLSWGANEQFFGPGTRLTVL.

The gene calls are TRBV29-1 and TRBJ2-1; TRBD2 is a possible D gene (6 bases). The CDR3 contains 13 residues. CDR1 is SQVTM, CDR2 ANQGSEA, per germline. V shed 3 bases and J shed 4 bases, with 10 bases lying between them. CDR3 coding DNA: TGCAGCGTTGAGCGGGGCGGATACAATGAGCAGTTCTTC. It codes for CSVERGGYNEQFF.

In the case of this clonotype: This may be a read error: a much more frequent sequence differs by one nucleotide. In this CDR3 the conserved last residue, phenylalanine or tryptophan, is missing, so a read error is likely. DNA of the CDR3: TGCAGTGCTAGAGACGGAAGGCGGGACCCAGTCTCTGGAAACACCATATATCTT. Translating it yields CSARDGRRDPVSGNTIYL. The chain links TRBV20-1 to TRBJ1-3, with a possible D match to TRBD1 (5 bases). Germline lookup yields CDR1 DFQATT and CDR2 SNEGSKA (reference sequence). With 0 bases removed from V and 0 bases from J, the gap between germline ends came to 18 bases. The CDR3 extends over 18 amino acids.

The rearrangement uses TRBV20-1 and TRBJ2-7; 16 positions agree with TRBD2. J was trimmed by 5 bases and V by 1 base; bases with no gene match: 17. CDR1 is DFQATT and CDR2 is SNEGSKA in the germline V gene (reference sequence). The CDR3 has 20 amino acids. Here the CDR3 DNA reads TGCAGTGCTAGAGGTCCCGGGGGGCCGGGACTAGCGGGAGGGATCCACGAGCAGTACTTC. Protein sequence: CSARGPGGPGLAGGIHEQYF.

This clonotype was observed many times. V usage is TRBV7-2 and J usage is TRBJ2-3, with 8 bases matching TRBD1. V was clipped by 5 bases and J by 7 bases; unmatched bases: 5. Germline lookup yields CDR1 SGHTA and CDR2 FQGNSA. CDR3 length: 13 amino acids. The CDR3 DNA follows: TGTGCCAGCAGCAAGACAGGGGCAAATACGCAGTATTTT. Translating gives CASSKTGANTQYF.

This clonotype was counted only a few times. This chain's CDR3 is CASSVSERGYTDTQYF. CDR3 sequence (DNA): TGTGCCAGCAGCGTCTCCGAGCGCGGATACACAGATACGCAGTATTTT. This sequence joins TRBV9 and TRBJ2-3; D remains unclear. Between the trimmed V and J ends, which lost 2 bases and 2 bases, there was a span of 15 bases. CDR1 is SGDLS and CDR2 is YYNGEE in the germline V gene. The CDR3 contains 16 residues.

This clonotype occurred a few times. CDR3 nucleotide sequence: TGTGCCAGCAGCTTAGGGGTCCGGAACACTGAAGCTTTCTTT. Translating it yields CASSLGVRNTEAFF. The rearrangement joins TRBV7-2 to TRBJ1-1; D not resolved. CDR1 and CDR2 (germline): SGHTA, FQGNSA. Trimming shortened V by 1 base and J by 1 base, and 7 bases separated the two germline ends. CDR3 length equals 14 residues.

At least ten counts were recorded for this clonotype. The genes are TRBV7-6 and TRBJ2-2; 7 bases agree with TRBD2. Trimming cost V 7 bases and J 5 bases; bases outside gene matches: 10. The CDR3 is 15 amino acids. The V gene's germline CDR1 is SGHVS and CDR2 FNYEAQ. The CDR3 spells CASTLAFRGTGELFF. The CDR3 coding sequence is TGTGCCAGCACACTAGCGTTCCGGGGTACCGGGGAGCTGTTTTTT.

The table lists this clonotype with many counts. The chain employs TRBV6-1 and TRBJ1-6; 11 positions match TRBD1. V gave up 5 bases and J gave up 9 bases; unmatched junction bases: 12. Germline CDR1 reads MNHNS; CDR2 reads SASEGT. The CDR3 sequence is 17 residues long. The CDR3 sequence: CASSRDRGLLFGSPLHF. CDR3 DNA: TGTGCCAGCAGTCGGGACAGGGGGTTACTCTTCGGTTCACCCCTCCACTTT.

This clonotype was seen at least ten times. The genes are TRBV7-2 and TRBJ1-5; no clear D gene. This CDR3 is 13 amino acids long. V lost 3 bases, J lost 4 bases, and 7 bases lay in between. CDR1 SGHTA and CDR2 FQGNSA come from the germline V gene. CDR3 sequence (DNA): TGTGCCAGCAGCTTTAGGGCTAATCAGCCCCAGCATTTT. Translated: CASSFRANQPQHF. Together with reference TRBV7-2 and TRBJ1-5, the CDR3 gives the full variable domain: GAGVSQSPSNKVTEKGKDVELRCDPISGHTALYWYRQSLGQGLEFLIYFQGNSAPDKSGLPSDRFSAERTGGSVSTLTIQRTQQEDSAVYLCASSFRANQPQHFGDGTRLSIL.